These 22 T cell receptor beta chains came from one sample sequenced in a study of T-cell memory formation after mild COVID-19. One entry per CDR3 protein, called by TCRdb with MiXCR from the 5' RACE reads. The table lists over 300,000 distinct CDR3 sequences, roughly 20% of them singletons. Sequenced material: PBMCs or a T cell subset sorted from them (not recorded which). Source of these receptors: a man between 18 and 35 years old who had mild COVID-19 (a few samples of this study predate the infection). Cell type and time point are not known.

The gene calls are TRBV20-1 and TRBJ1-5, with D perhaps matching TRBD1 (5 bases). Germline assignment: CDR1 DFQATT and CDR2 SNEGSKA (reference sequence). Trimming left V 3 bases short and J 4 bases short, with 13 bases between. This CDR3 region has 14 residues. The CDR3 sequence: CSARPHGGNQPQHF. The CDR3 nucleotides are TGCAGTGCTAGGCCCCACGGGGGGAATCAGCCCCAGCATTTT.

The sample holds a few counts of this clonotype. This sequence joins TRBV14 and TRBJ2-5; 8 nucleotides align to TRBD1. The germline V gene has CDR1 SGHDN and CDR2 FVKESK. CDR3 size: 17 residues. Trimming at V came to 4 bases and at J to 5 bases, leaving 15 bases not matched to a gene. CDR3 coding DNA: TGTGCCAGCAGCCTTCGCTTCGGACAGGGTATTGCTGAGACCCAGTACTTC. As protein: CASSLRFGQGIAETQYF.

The chain joins TRBV21-1 to TRBJ2-7; the D call in the table, TRBD1, was not verified against the DNA. TRBV21-1 is listed as a pseudogene. The CDR3 runs to 13 residues. CDR3 in DNA: TGTGCCAGCAGCAAAGCGGGACAGGGGATCTCTTACGTC. This codes for CASSKAGQGISYV.

The chain carries TRBV5-1 and TRBJ1-2; D call uncertain. The CDR3 spans 13 residues. Germline V gene lookup returns CDR1 SGHRS and CDR2 YFSETQ. Trimming stripped 4 bases from V and 0 bases from J, with 7 bases between. The CDR3 region has the DNA TGCGCCAGCAGCGCAGATCCTAACTATGGCTACACCTTC. This gives the protein CASSADPNYGYTF.

V usage is TRBV6-1 and J usage is TRBJ2-7; D possibly corresponds to TRBD2 (5 bases). The CDR3 has 15 amino acids. Germline V gene data show CDR1 as MNHNS and CDR2 as SASEGT. Trimming left V 2 bases short and J 2 bases short, with 13 bases between. For the CDR3, the DNA is TGTGCCAGCAGTGAAAAGGACTCCCGAGCCTACGAGCAGTACGTC. Translating it yields CASSEKDSRAYEQYV.

This chain connects TRBV29-1 to TRBJ1-5; TRBD1 aligns across 9 bases. Germline V gene lookup returns CDR1 SQVTM and CDR2 ANQGSEA. V gave up 5 bases and J gave up 6 bases; unmatched junction bases: 8. There are 14 residues in the CDR3. CDR3 DNA: TGCAGCGTTCGCGGACAGGGGCCTAGTCAGCCCCAGCATTTT. This codes for CSVRGQGPSQPQHF.

The table lists this clonotype with a few counts. The chain has TRBV20-1 and TRBJ2-1; D is uncertain. CDR3 length: 12 amino acids. V lost 7 bases and J lost 0, with 7 bases in between. CDR1 is DFQATT and CDR2 is SNEGSKA in the germline V gene (reference sequence). The CDR3 DNA sequence: TGCAGTGAAAGTGGCTCCTACAATGAGCAGTTCTTC. Translating gives CSESGSYNEQFF.

In its sample, this clonotype was seen a few times. The chain carries TRBV6-5 and TRBJ2-3, with 8 positions matching TRBD2. The CDR3 runs to 16 residues. The V and J ends lost 5 bases and 1 base, in that order; junction bases with no gene match: 8. CDR1 MNHEY and CDR2 SVGAGI come from the germline V gene. The CDR3 sequence is CASSNRRGAGTDTQYF. Here the CDR3 DNA reads TGTGCCAGCAGTAACCGGCGGGGGGCTGGCACAGATACGCAGTATTTT.

This clonotype occurred a few times. V is TRBV10-3 and J is TRBJ1-6; 8 bases fit TRBD1. This CDR3 spans 15 amino acids. V gave up 5 bases and J gave up 6 bases; unmatched junction bases: 6. Per germline, CDR1 ENHRY and CDR2 SYGVKD. Written as DNA, the CDR3 is TGTGCCATCAGTAACCGGACAGGGAGTAATTCACCCCTCCACTTT. Translation: CAISNRTGSNSPLHF.

This clonotype was seen a few times. The chain couples TRBV9 to TRBJ2-1; the match to TRBD2 covers 7 bases. Losses at the gene ends were 4 bases for V and 7 bases for J; bases not matched to a gene: 11. This CDR3 has 15 residues. Per germline, CDR1 SGDLS and CDR2 YYNGEE. DNA for the CDR3: TGTGCCAGCAGCCCCAGGACTAGTTCCTTAAATGAGCAGTTCTTC. It codes for CASSPRTSSLNEQFF.

The chain employs TRBV10-3 and TRBJ2-7; possibly TRBD2 for D (6 bases). The CDR3 is 14 amino acids. Germline assignment: CDR1 ENHRY and CDR2 SYGVKD. V lost 6 bases and J lost 1, with 13 bases in between. The CDR3 spells CAIRSAGGSYEQYF. CDR3 bases: TGTGCCATCAGGTCGGCCGGGGGATCCTACGAGCAGTACTTC.

In this sample, this clonotype turned up many times. J is TRBJ1-1 and V is TRBV11-2; possible D gene TRBD1, 5 bases. Trimming took 5 bases from V and 9 from J, leaving 16 bases between them. The germline V gene encodes CDR1 SGHAT and CDR2 FQNNGV. The CDR3 runs to 13 residues. CDR3 protein: CASSLPGRVQAFF. CDR3 coding DNA: TGTGCCAGCAGCCTTCCAGGGAGAGTCCAAGCTTTCTTT.

The chain recombines TRBV5-1 with TRBJ2-7; D unresolved. V lost 2 bases and J lost 1, with 7 bases in between. The CDR3 contains 13 residues. Germline V gene sequence: CDR1 SGHRS, CDR2 YFSETQ. The CDR3 DNA is TGCGCCAGCAGCTTTTACGGGTCCTACGAGCAGTACTTC. It encodes CASSFYGSYEQYF.

The CDR3, as DNA: TGCAGTGCTAGAAGGGTCCGGGACTACTCCTACAATGAGCAGTTCTTC. This encodes CSARRVRDYSYNEQFF. This sequence joins TRBV20-1 and TRBJ2-1, with 7 bases aligning to TRBD2. V lost 2 bases, J lost 0 bases, and 7 bases stayed unmatched. CDR1 and CDR2 from the germline V gene are DFQATT and SNEGSKA (reference sequence). The length of the CDR3 is 16 residues.

This chain joins TRBV7-2 and TRBJ2-5, with D perhaps matching TRBD2 (5 bases). The CDR3 is 16 residues long. Germline-derived CDR1 and CDR2 are SGHTA and FQGNSA. The ends were cut back, 5 bases at V and 5 bases at J, with 21 bases in the middle. The CDR3, as DNA: TGTGCCAGCAGCGTTAGCGCTAGGCGAGGCAGCGAGACCCAGTACTTC. Translation: CASSVSARRGSETQYF.

This clonotype was picked up a small number of times. The chain uses TRBV12-3 or TRBV12-4 and TRBJ2-1; 10 nucleotides match TRBD2. After removal of 11 bases from V and 9 bases from J, the junction contained 7 bases not matched to a gene. This CDR3 is 12 amino acids long. The DNA of the CDR3 is TGTGCCGTATCTAGCGGGGGTGTTGAGCAGTTCTTC. This gives the protein CAVSSGGVEQFF.

This clonotype was seen more than once but under ten times. The V call is TRBV19, the J call TRBJ2-6; D remains ambiguous. The length of the CDR3 is 17 residues. With 3 bases removed from V and 0 bases from J, the gap between germline ends came to 12 bases. Germline lookup yields CDR1 LNHDA and CDR2 SQIVND (reference sequence). This chain's CDR3 is CASSINSPYSGANVLTF. The CDR3 nucleotides are TGTGCCAGTAGTATTAACAGCCCCTACTCTGGGGCCAACGTCCTGACTTTC. Variable domain in full (rest from reference TRBV19 and TRBJ2-6): DGGITQSPKYLFRKEGQNVTLSCEQNLNHDAMYWYRQDPGQGLRLIYYSQIVNDFQKGDIAEGYSVSREKKESFPLTVTSAQKNPTAFYLCASSINSPYSGANVLTFGAGSRLTVL.

The rearrangement joins TRBV9 to TRBJ1-1; D unclear. CDR3 length: 14 residues. Between the trimmed V and J ends, which lost 4 bases and 5 bases, there was a span of 15 bases. CDR1 and CDR2 from the germline V gene are SGDLS and YYNGEE. CDR3 loop: CASSPRVVGTEAFF. The CDR3 DNA sequence: TGTGCCAGCAGCCCCCGCGTAGTCGGTACTGAAGCTTTCTTT. Full variable domain (missing parts from reference TRBV9 and TRBJ1-1): DSGVTQTPKHLITATGQRVTLRCSPRSGDLSVYWYQQSLDQGLQFLIQYYNGEERAKGNILERFSAQQFPDLHSELNLSSLELGDSALYFCASSPRVVGTEAFFGQGTRLTVV.

This clonotype has more than one count but fewer than ten. V gene TRBV12-3 or TRBV12-4 combines with J gene TRBJ1-6, with 10 bases aligning to TRBD1. This CDR3 contains 14 residues. V lost 5 bases to trimming and J lost 10 bases; unmatched junction nucleotides: 5. The CDR3 coding sequence is TGTGCCAGCAGTCTCCGGACAGGGGGGTCACCCCTCCACTTT. Its protein is CASSLRTGGSPLHF.

The V and J genes are TRBV7-6 and TRBJ2-1; tentatively, D is TRBD1 or TRBD2 (5 bases each). Germline CDR1 and CDR2: SGHVS and FNYEAQ. This CDR3 region has 14 residues. The V and J ends lost 5 bases and 6 bases respectively, with 14 bases between them. This CDR3 reads CASSPPGQSNEQFF. Here the CDR3 DNA reads TGTGCCAGCAGCCCGCCGGGGCAGAGCAATGAGCAGTTCTTC.

The gene calls are TRBV7-9 and TRBJ1-2; unclear D gene. V was pared by 8 bases and J by 5 bases, with 9 bases between. Germline values: CDR1 SEHNR, CDR2 FQNEAQ (reference sequence). This CDR3 is built from 11 residues. CDR3 protein: CASGIGYGYTF. The CDR3 nucleotides read TGTGCCAGCGGGATTGGATATGGCTACACCTTC. Together with reference TRBV7-9 and TRBJ1-2, the CDR3 gives the full variable domain: DTGVSQNPRHKITKRGQNVTFRCDPISEHNRLYWYRQTLGQGPEFLTYFQNEAQLEKSRLLSDRFSAERPKGSFSTLEIQRTEQGDSAMYLCASGIGYGYTFGSGTRLTVV.

The genes are TRBV20-1 and TRBJ2-1; D might be TRBD1 or TRBD2, each matching 6 bases. The CDR3 covers 15 residues. Between the trimmed V and J ends, which lost 5 bases and 0 bases, there was a span of 14 bases. Germline CDR1 is DFQATT and CDR2 is SNEGSKA (reference sequence). CDR3 sequence: CSASHREDSYNEQFF. The CDR3 DNA reads TGCAGTGCTTCGCACAGGGAGGACTCCTACAATGAGCAGTTCTTC.